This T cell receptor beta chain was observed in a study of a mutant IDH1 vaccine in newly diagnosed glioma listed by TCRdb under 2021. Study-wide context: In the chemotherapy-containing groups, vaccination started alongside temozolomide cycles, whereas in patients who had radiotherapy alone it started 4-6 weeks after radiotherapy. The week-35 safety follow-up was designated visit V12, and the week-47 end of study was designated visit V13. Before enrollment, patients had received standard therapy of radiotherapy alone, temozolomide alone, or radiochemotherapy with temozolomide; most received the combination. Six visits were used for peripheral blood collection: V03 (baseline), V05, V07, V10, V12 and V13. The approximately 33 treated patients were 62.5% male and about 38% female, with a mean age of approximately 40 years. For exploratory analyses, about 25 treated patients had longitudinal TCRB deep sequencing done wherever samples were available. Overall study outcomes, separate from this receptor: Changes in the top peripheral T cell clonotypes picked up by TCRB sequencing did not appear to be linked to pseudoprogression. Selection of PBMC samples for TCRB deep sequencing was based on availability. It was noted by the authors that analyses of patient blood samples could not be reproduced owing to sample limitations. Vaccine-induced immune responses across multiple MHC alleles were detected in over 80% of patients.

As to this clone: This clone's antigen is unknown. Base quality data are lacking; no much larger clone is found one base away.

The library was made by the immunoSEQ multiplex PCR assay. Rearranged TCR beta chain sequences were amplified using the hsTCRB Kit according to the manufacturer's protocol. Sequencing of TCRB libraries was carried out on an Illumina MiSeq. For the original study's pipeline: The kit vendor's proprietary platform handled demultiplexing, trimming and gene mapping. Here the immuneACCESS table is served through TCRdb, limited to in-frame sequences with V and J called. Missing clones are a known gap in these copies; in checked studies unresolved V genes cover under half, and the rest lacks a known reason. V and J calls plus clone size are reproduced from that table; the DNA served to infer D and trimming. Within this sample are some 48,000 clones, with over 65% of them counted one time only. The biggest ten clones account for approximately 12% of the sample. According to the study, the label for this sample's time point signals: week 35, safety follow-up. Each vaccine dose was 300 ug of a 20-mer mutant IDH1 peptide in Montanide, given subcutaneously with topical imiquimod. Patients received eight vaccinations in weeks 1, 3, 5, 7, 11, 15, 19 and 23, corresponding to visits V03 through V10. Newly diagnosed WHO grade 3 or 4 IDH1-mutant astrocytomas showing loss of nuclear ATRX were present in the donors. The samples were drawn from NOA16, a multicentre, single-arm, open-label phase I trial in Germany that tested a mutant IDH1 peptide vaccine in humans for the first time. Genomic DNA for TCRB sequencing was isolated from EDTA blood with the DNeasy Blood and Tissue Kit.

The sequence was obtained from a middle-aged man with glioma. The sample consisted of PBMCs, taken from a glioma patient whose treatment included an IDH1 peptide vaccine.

The CDR3 here reads CAISPGLYTDTQYF. The nucleotide sequence is TGTGCCATTTCTCCGGGACTCTACACAGATACGCAGTATTTT. The sequence links TRBV10-3 to TRBJ2-3, and possibly TRBD2, on 6 matching bases. The CDR3 numbers 14 residues from cysteine through phenylalanine. The kept DNA is CDR3 alone, 42 bases in frame from the first base. CDR1 ENHRY and CDR2 SYGVKD were looked up in the germline V gene. Cut back by 9 bases and 2 bases, the V and J ends lie 15 bases apart.